Sequencing of this T cell receptor beta chain was carried out in a study of blood T cell repertoires in COVID-19. About the research overall: The analysed material was cDNA or gDNA that came from T cells, B-cell-depleted T cells, or PBMCs.

This clone is a singleton in its sample. Enrolled during active infection, Seattle patients were then followed longitudinally. Per the study methods: The assay estimated nucleated cells by amplifying reference gene primers. Profiled with immunoSEQ multiplex PCR; TCRdb holds only in-frame clones, not every one. That table gives V, J and clone size, and the DNA gave D and trimming. The data hold some 240,000 clones, with approximately 90% observed a single time. Sequenced material: peripheral blood. The sequence was collected from a man aged 60 to 75 with COVID-19, enrolled during active disease.

This CDR3 reads CASSSPPGTGGREQYF. CDR3 bases: TGTGCCAGCAGCTCACCACCTGGGACAGGGGGCCGCGAGCAGTACTTC. This rearrangement joins TRBV27 to TRBJ2-7, with 12 bases lining up with TRBD1. CDR1 MNHEY and CDR2 SMNVEV come from the germline V gene (reference sequence). V lost 6 bases and J lost 6; bases outside the gene matches: 12. CDR3 size: 16 residues.